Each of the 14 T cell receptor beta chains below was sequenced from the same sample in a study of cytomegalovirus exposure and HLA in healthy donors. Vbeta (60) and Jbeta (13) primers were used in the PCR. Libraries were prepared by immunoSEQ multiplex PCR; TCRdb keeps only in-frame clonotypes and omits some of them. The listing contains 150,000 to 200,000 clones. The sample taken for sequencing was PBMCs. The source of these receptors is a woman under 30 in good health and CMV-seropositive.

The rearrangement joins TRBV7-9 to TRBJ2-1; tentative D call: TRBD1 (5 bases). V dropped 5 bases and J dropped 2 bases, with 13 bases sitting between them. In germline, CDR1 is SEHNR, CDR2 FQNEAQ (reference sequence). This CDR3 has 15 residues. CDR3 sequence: CASSLRQKPYNEQFF. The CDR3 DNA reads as TGTGCCAGCAGCCTTAGACAGAAACCCTACAATGAGCAGTTCTTC.

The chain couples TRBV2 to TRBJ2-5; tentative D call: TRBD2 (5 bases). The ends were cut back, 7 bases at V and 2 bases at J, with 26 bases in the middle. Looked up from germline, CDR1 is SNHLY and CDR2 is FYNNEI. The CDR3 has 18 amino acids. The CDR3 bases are TGTGCCAGCACCACATTTGGTGGAGGACGGACCGGACAAGAGACCCAGTACTTC. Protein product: CASTTFGGGRTGQETQYF.

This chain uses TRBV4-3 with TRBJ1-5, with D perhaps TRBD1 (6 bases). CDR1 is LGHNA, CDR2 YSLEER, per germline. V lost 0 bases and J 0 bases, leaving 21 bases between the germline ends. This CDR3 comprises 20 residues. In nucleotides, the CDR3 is TGCGCCAGCAGCCAAGATACCGAAGGCCAGGGGCAGTTTAGCAATCAGCCCCAGCATTTT. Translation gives CASSQDTEGQGQFSNQPQHF.

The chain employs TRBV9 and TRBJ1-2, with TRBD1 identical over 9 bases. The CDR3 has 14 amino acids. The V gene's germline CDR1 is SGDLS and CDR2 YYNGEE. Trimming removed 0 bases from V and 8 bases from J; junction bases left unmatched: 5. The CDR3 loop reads CASSVGDRERGYTF. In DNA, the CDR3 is TGTGCCAGCAGCGTAGGGGACAGGGAAAGGGGCTACACCTTC.

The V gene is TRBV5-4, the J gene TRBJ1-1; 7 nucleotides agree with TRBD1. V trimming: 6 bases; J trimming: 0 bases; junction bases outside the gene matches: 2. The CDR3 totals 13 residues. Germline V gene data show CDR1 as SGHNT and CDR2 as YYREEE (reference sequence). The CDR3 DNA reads TGTGCCAGCAAGGGGACAGTGAACACTGAAGCTTTCTTT. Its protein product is CASKGTVNTEAFF.

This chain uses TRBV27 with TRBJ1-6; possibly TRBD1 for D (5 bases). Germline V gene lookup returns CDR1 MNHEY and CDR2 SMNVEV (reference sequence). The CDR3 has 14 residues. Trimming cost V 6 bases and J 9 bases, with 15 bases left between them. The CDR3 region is CASRSGGVGSPLHF. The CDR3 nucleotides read TGTGCCAGCAGGTCTGGGGGGGTCGGTTCACCCCTCCACTTT.

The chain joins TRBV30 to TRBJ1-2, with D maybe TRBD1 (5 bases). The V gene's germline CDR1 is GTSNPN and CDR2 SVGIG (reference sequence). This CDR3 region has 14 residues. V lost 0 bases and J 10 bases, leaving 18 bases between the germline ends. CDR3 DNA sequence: TGTGCCTGGAGTGTATGGGGCAGGGAACGTGACTACACCTTC. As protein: CAWSVWGRERDYTF. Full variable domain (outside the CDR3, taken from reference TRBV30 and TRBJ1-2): SQTIHQWPATLVQPVGSPLSLECTVEGTSNPNLYWYRQAAGRGLQLLFYSVGIGQISSEVPQNLSASRPQDRQFILSSKKLLLSDSGFYLCAWSVWGRERDYTFGSGTRLTVV.

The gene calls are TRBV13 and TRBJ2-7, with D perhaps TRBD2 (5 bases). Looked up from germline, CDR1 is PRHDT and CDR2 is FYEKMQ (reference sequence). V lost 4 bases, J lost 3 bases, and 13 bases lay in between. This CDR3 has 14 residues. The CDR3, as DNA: TGTGCCAGCAGCTCGGACGGGGATAGCTACGAGCAGTACTTC. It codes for CASSSDGDSYEQYF.

CDR3 in amino acids: CASSSGTGGSNQPQHF. The CDR3 DNA is TGTGCCAGCAGCAGCGGGACAGGGGGTAGCAATCAGCCCCAGCATTTT. The chain uses TRBV21-1 and TRBJ1-5; TRBD1 reflects the table's D call only, with no check against the DNA. TRBV21-1 is described as a pseudogene. This CDR3 contains 16 residues.

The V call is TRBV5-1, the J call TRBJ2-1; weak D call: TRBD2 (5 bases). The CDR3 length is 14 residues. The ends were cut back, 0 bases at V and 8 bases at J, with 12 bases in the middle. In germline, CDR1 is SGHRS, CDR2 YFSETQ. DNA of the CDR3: TGCGCCAGCAGCTTGGATCGGGGTAATTATGAGCAGTTCTTC. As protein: CASSLDRGNYEQFF.

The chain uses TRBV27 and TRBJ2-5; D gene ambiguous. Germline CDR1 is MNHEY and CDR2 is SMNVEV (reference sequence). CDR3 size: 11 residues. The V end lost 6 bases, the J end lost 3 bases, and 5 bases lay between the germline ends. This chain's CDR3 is CASRREETQYF. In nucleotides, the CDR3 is TGTGCCAGCAGACGGGAAGAGACCCAGTACTTC.

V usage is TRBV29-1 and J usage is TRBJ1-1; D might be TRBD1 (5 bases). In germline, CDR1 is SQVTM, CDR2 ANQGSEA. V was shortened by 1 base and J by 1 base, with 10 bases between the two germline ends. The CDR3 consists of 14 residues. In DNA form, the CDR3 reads TGCAGCGTTGAAGTAGCGGGGGAGAACACTGAAGCTTTCTTT. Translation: CSVEVAGENTEAFF.

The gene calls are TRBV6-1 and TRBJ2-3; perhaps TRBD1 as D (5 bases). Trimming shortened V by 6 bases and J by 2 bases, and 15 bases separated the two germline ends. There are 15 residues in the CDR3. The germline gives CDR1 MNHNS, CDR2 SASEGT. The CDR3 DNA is TGTGCCAGCAGCCTACTGGGGCAGACCACAGATACGCAGTATTTT. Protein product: CASSLLGQTTDTQYF.

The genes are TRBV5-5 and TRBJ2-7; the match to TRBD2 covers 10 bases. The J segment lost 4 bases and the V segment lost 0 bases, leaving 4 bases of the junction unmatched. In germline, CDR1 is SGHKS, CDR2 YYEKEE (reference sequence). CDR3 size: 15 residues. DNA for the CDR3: TGTGCCAGCAGCTTGGCTAGCGGGGGTTCTTACGAGCAGTACTTC. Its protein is CASSLASGGSYEQYF.